The table lists the clone carrying this TCR beta chain with a few counts. The sample's time point: newly diagnosed GD, antithyroid drugs for less than 3 months. PBMC RNA was the source of the TCR library. From germline, CDR1 is MNHEY and CDR2 SVGEGT. Trimming removed 3 bases from V and 9 bases from J; junction bases left unmatched: 11. This CDR3 is built from 15 residues. Researchers made TCR beta libraries by using iRepertoire HTBI primers and running Arm-PCR on CDR3 regions. As handled by the study authors: Identification of gene segments yielded more than 60 TRBV and around 13 TRBJ across samples. TCRdb processed the multiplex PCR reads anew with MiXCR; each CDR3 protein has one entry. TCRdb's processing, not the study's, gives the V and J calls here. The data show fewer than 350,000 distinct CDR3 sequences, with 18% seen just once and more than 35% held by the top ten. The data originate from a study of regulatory T cells in long-lasting Graves disease.

The chain couples TRBV6-2 or TRBV6-3 to TRBJ1-1; 9 bases align to TRBD1. This specimen was peripheral blood mononuclear cells (PBMCs), taken at new diagnosis, from a patient treated with antithyroid drugs. The TCR sequence derives from a female donor with Graves disease. CDR3 region: CASSYLRTGAAKAFF. CDR3 sequence (DNA): TGTGCCAGCAGTTATCTTAGGACAGGGGCCGCAAAAGCTTTCTTT.